The 22 T cell receptor beta chains below all came from one sample that was sequenced in a study of cytomegalovirus exposure and HLA in healthy donors. PCR was performed using 60 Vbeta and 13 Jbeta primers. The repertoire was sequenced with immunoSEQ multiplex PCR; TCRdb's copy has only in-frame clones and lacks some. The sample's table shows 100,000 to 150,000 clones. Sequencing input: PBMCs. The receptors originated from a man between 18 and 29 years old in good health and CMV-seronegative.

The chain combines TRBV7-6 with TRBJ1-2, with 7 bases aligning to TRBD1. With 5 bases clipped from V and 8 bases from J, the junction kept 11 bases outside the gene matches. This CDR3 is 14 amino acids long. The germline gives CDR1 SGHVS, CDR2 FNYEAQ. CDR3 loop: CASSPPRQGGGYTF. For the CDR3, the DNA is TGTGCCAGCAGCCCCCCGAGACAGGGCGGGGGCTACACCTTC.

The V and J genes are TRBV9 and TRBJ1-5; D uncertain. This CDR3 is 15 amino acids long. V lost 0 bases, J lost 6 bases, and 13 bases lay in between. Germline V gene sequence: CDR1 SGDLS, CDR2 YYNGEE. CDR3 region: CASSVGSVESQPQHF. CDR3 nucleotides: TGTGCCAGCAGCGTAGGCTCCGTAGAGAGTCAGCCCCAGCATTTT.

The chain uses TRBV7-6 and TRBJ2-7, with 7 positions matching TRBD2. J was trimmed by 4 bases and V by 0 bases; bases with no gene match: 3. The CDR3 covers 14 residues. From germline, CDR1 is SGHVS and CDR2 FNYEAQ. CDR3 sequence reads: CASSLARGGYEQYF. CDR3 bases: TGTGCCAGCAGCTTAGCTCGCGGGGGTTACGAGCAGTACTTC.

CDR3 in amino acids: CSVVGQGHTEAFF. The CDR3 coding sequence is TGCAGCGTGGTGGGGCAGGGCCACACTGAAGCTTTCTTT. V gene TRBV29-1 combines with J gene TRBJ1-1; a possible D gene is TRBD1 (5 bases). Trimming pared 6 bases from V and 3 bases from J, leaving 14 bases between. Germline loops: CDR1 SQVTM, CDR2 ANQGSEA. CDR3 size: 13 residues.

V and J are TRBV10-1 and TRBJ1-5; 7 bases are shared with TRBD1. This CDR3 region has 17 residues. Trimming at V came to 4 bases and at J to 2 bases, leaving 11 bases not matched to a gene. Germline loops: CDR1 WNHNN, CDR2 SYGVQD (reference sequence). The CDR3 bases are TGCGCCAGCAGTGGCACAGGGGAGCGGAGGCGCAATCAGCCCCAGCATTTT. Translation gives CASSGTGERRRNQPQHF.

V gene TRBV6-5 combines with J gene TRBJ1-2, with 7 positions matching TRBD1. The CDR3 covers 14 residues. In germline, CDR1 is MNHEY, CDR2 SVGAGI. The ends lost 10 bases at V and 2 bases at J; junction bases unmatched: 10. The CDR3 is CATAGRDRNYGYTF. CDR3 DNA: TGTGCCACAGCTGGTAGGGACAGAAACTATGGCTACACCTTC.

The chain recombines TRBV19 with TRBJ1-2; unclear D gene. The CDR3 has 12 residues. Looked up from germline, CDR1 is LNHDA and CDR2 is SQIVND (reference sequence). V was shortened by 5 bases and J by 6 bases, with 10 bases between the two germline ends. The CDR3 region is CASSYQYHGYTF. The CDR3 DNA reads TGTGCCAGTAGTTACCAGTACCATGGCTACACCTTC.

V usage is TRBV7-2 and J usage is TRBJ2-7, with 7 bases matching TRBD2. Germline V gives CDR1 SGHTA, CDR2 FQGNSA. CDR3 length: 14 residues. With 5 bases clipped from V and 0 bases from J, the junction kept 4 bases outside the gene matches. The CDR3 DNA is TGTGCCAGCAGCCCCAGCGGGACCTCCTACGAGCAGTACTTC. The encoded protein is CASSPSGTSYEQYF.

CDR3: CASSFGGPDQPQHF. CDR3 nucleotide sequence: TGTGCCAGCAGTTTCGGGGGTCCTGATCAGCCCCAGCATTTT. This sequence joins TRBV27 and TRBJ1-5; maybe TRBD1 (5 bases). Germline-derived CDR1 and CDR2 are MNHEY and SMNVEV (reference sequence). There are 14 residues in the CDR3. Trimming removed 3 bases from V and 5 bases from J, with 11 bases in between.

The gene calls are TRBV6-4 and TRBJ1-1; 10 bases agree with TRBD1. This CDR3 spans 15 amino acids. CDR1 and CDR2 from the germline V gene are MRHNA and SNTAGT. The V and J ends lost 3 bases and 3 bases, in that order; junction bases with no gene match: 4. DNA for the CDR3: TGTGCCAGCAGTGAGACAGGGGGCTCGCACACTGAAGCTTTCTTT. It encodes CASSETGGSHTEAFF.

The chain couples TRBV30 to TRBJ1-1, with 8 bases matching TRBD1. The ends lost 3 bases at V and 4 bases at J; junction bases unmatched: 4. The CDR3 runs to 13 residues. Germline V gives CDR1 GTSNPN, CDR2 SVGIG (reference sequence). The CDR3 protein is CAWRQTGGTEAFF. In nucleotides, the CDR3 is TGTGCCTGGAGGCAAACAGGGGGCACTGAAGCTTTCTTT.

The chain couples TRBV25-1 to TRBJ2-2, with 9 bases fitting TRBD1. Looked up from germline, CDR1 is MGHDK and CDR2 is SYGVNS. The V segment lost 7 bases and the J segment 4 bases; nucleotides outside the gene matches: 10. The CDR3 is 16 residues long. The CDR3 reads CASKGTGTLLTGELFF. In DNA form, the CDR3 reads TGTGCCAGCAAGGGGACAGGGACCCTTCTCACCGGGGAGCTGTTTTTT.

V and J are TRBV6-4 and TRBJ2-3, with D possibly matching TRBD2 (6 bases). Germline V gene data show CDR1 as MRHNA and CDR2 as SNTAGT. V was clipped by 3 bases and J by 1 base, with 14 bases between them. There are 16 residues in the CDR3. CDR3 in amino acids: CASSEGASDGTDTQYF. In nucleotides, the CDR3 is TGTGCCAGCAGTGAAGGGGCTAGCGACGGCACAGATACGCAGTATTTT.

V gene TRBV10-3 combines with J gene TRBJ2-3; 7 positions agree with TRBD2. Germline-derived CDR1 and CDR2 are ENHRY and SYGVKD. CDR3 length: 15 residues. The V segment lost 2 bases and the J segment 0 bases; nucleotides outside the gene matches: 2. Written as DNA, the CDR3 is TGTGCCATCAGTGAGGGAGCGGGAAGCACAGATACGCAGTATTTT. It encodes CAISEGAGSTDTQYF.

The rearrangement uses TRBV5-6 and TRBJ2-5; possibly TRBD2 for D (5 bases). V was cut by 4 bases and J by 1 base, with 17 bases left in between. The CDR3 runs to 16 residues. CDR1 and CDR2 (germline): SGHDT, YYEEEE. CDR3 region: CASSPQTGSSQETQYF. The CDR3 region has the DNA TGTGCCAGCAGCCCCCAGACGGGAAGCTCCCAAGAGACCCAGTACTTC.

The genes are TRBV11-2 and TRBJ1-3; D remains ambiguous. The CDR3 length is 14 residues. Trimming removed 3 bases at V and 0 bases at J, with 6 bases between. Germline-derived CDR1 and CDR2 are SGHAT and FQNNGV. The CDR3 DNA reads TGTGCCAGCAGCTTGGCCTCCTCTGGAAACACCATATATTTT. Translation: CASSLASSGNTIYF.

The chain is built from TRBV7-2 and TRBJ2-4; possible D gene TRBD2, 6 bases. V dropped 3 bases and J dropped 8 bases, with 14 bases sitting between them. The CDR3 runs 14 residues. Germline CDR1 SGHTA, CDR2 FQGNSA. This CDR3 reads CASSFRGTGDIQYF. As DNA, the CDR3 is TGTGCCAGCAGCTTTCGGGGGACGGGGGACATTCAGTACTTC.

The J gene is TRBJ2-3, the V gene TRBV5-1; tentative D call: TRBD2 (6 bases). The CDR3 runs 15 residues. Germline V CDR1 and CDR2: SGHRS, YFSETQ. The ends were cut back, 0 bases at V and 6 bases at J, with 14 bases in the middle. As DNA, the CDR3 is TGCGCCAGCAGCTTGGAGGCCGGGAGTTGGGATACGCAGTATTTT. It yields the protein CASSLEAGSWDTQYF.

The chain employs TRBV28 and TRBJ2-7, with TRBD2 identical over 11 bases. Germline V gene data show CDR1 as MDHEN and CDR2 as SYDVKM. The CDR3 sequence is 15 residues long. The ends lost 3 bases at V and 2 bases at J; junction bases unmatched: 3. The CDR3 spells CASSFGLAGAYEQYF. For the CDR3, the DNA is TGTGCCAGCAGTTTCGGACTAGCGGGCGCCTACGAGCAGTACTTC.

The chain links TRBV25-1 to TRBJ1-5; D is undetermined. Germline CDR1 is MGHDK and CDR2 is SYGVNS. This CDR3 region has 14 residues. V lost 3 bases to trimming and J lost 1 base, with 7 bases between them. CDR3 protein: CASSDPGSNQPQHF. In nucleotides, the CDR3 is TGTGCCAGCAGTGACCCCGGGAGCAATCAGCCCCAGCATTTT. Drawing the rest from reference TRBV25-1 and TRBJ1-5, the complete variable domain is EADIYQTPRYLVIGTGKKITLECSQTMGHDKMYWYQQDPGMELHLIHYSYGVNSTEKGDLSSESTVSRIRTEHFPLTLESARPSHTSQYLCASSDPGSNQPQHFGDGTRLSIL.

CDR3 sequence reads: CASSVADSNEQFF. CDR3 DNA: TGTGCCAGCAGCGTAGCGGACTCCAATGAGCAGTTCTTC. The chain uses TRBV9 and TRBJ2-1; TRBD2 is a possible D gene (5 bases). CDR3 length: 13 amino acids. Trimming stripped 0 bases from V and 6 bases from J, with 7 bases between. Germline loops: CDR1 SGDLS, CDR2 YYNGEE.

The chain combines TRBV5-5 with TRBJ2-7, with a tentative D call TRBD2 (5 bases). Germline V lookup: CDR1 SGHKS, CDR2 YYEKEE (reference sequence). V lost 0 bases and J 3 bases, leaving 13 bases between the germline ends. CDR3 length: 15 amino acids. For the CDR3, the DNA is TGTGCCAGCAGCTTGGCTACTAGAGAGAGCTACGAGCAGTACTTC. This encodes CASSLATRESYEQYF.